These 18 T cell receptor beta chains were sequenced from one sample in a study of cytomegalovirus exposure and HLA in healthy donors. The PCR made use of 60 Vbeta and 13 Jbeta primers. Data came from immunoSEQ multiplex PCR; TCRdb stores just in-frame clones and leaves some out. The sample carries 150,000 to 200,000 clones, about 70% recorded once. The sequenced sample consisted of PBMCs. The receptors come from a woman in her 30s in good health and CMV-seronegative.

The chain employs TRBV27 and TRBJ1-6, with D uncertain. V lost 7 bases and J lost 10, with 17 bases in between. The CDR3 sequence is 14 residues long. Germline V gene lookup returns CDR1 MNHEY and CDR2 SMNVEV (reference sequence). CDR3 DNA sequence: TGTGCCAGCACCCAAGGCGTCGACGGGTCACCCCTCCACTTT. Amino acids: CASTQGVDGSPLHF.

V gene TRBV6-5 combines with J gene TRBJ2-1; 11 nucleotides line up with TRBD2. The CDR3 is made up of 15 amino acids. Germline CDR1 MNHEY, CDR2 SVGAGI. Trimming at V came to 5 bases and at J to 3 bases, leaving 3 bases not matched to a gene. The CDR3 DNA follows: TGTGCCAGCAGTCGTACTAGCGGGAGCTACAATGAGCAGTTCTTC. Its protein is CASSRTSGSYNEQFF.

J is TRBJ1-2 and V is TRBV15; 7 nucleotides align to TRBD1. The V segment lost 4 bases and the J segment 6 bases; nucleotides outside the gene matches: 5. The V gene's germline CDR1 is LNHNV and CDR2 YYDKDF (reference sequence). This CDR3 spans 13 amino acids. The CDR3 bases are TGTGCCACCAGCAAAGCACAGGGGAATGGCTACACCTTC. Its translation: CATSKAQGNGYTF.

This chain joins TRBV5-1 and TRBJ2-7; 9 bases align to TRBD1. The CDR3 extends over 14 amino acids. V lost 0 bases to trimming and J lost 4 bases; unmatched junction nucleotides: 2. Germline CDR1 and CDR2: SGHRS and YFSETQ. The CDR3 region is CASSLGDRAYEQYF. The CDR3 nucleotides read TGCGCCAGCAGCTTGGGGGACAGGGCTTACGAGCAGTACTTC. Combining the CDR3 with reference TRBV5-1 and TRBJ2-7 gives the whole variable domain KAGVTQTPRYLIKTRGQQVTLSCSPISGHRSVSWYQQTPGQGLQFLFEYFSETQRNKGNFPGRFSGRQFSNSRSEMNVSTLELGDSALYLCASSLGDRAYEQYFGPGTRLTVT.

The CDR3 coding sequence is TGTGCCAGCAGCCACCTCCTGGGGAGCTCCTATAATTCACCCCTCCACTTT. As protein: CASSHLLGSSYNSPLHF. The V call is TRBV5-4, the J call TRBJ1-6; D is unclear. The CDR3 runs 17 residues. V shed 4 bases and J shed 0 bases, with 14 bases lying between them. Germline V gene lookup returns CDR1 SGHNT and CDR2 YYREEE (reference sequence).

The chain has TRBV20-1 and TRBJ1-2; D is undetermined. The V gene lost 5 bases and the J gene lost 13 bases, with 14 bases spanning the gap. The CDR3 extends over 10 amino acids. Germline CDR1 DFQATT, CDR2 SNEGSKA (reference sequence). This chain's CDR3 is CSAPDNLLTF. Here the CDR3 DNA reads TGCAGTGCTCCTGACAACCTCCTCACCTTC.

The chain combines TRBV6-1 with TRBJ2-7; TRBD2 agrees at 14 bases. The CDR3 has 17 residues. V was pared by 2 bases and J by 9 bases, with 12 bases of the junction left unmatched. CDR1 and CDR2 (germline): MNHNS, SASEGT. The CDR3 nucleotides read TGTGCCAGCAGTGAATACGTATCCGGGACTAGCGGGGGAGCGCAGTACTTC. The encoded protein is CASSEYVSGTSGGAQYF.

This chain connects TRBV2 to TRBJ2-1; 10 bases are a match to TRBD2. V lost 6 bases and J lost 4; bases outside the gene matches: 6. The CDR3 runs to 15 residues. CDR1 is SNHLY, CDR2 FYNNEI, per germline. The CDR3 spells CASSQLAGLYNEQFF. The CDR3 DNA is TGTGCCAGCAGCCAACTAGCGGGACTTTACAATGAGCAGTTCTTC.

The CDR3 DNA reads as TGTGCCAGCAGTTTTTCGGGGAACGGTAATCAGCCCCAGCATTTT. Encoded protein: CASSFSGNGNQPQHF. This chain joins TRBV27 and TRBJ1-5; D gene uncertain. The CDR3 length is 15 residues. V was pared by 3 bases and J by 4 bases, with 13 bases between. The V gene's germline CDR1 is MNHEY and CDR2 SMNVEV (reference sequence).

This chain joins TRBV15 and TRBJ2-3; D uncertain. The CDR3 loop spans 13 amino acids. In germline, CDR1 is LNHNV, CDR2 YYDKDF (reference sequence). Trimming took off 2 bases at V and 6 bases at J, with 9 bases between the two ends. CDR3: CATSRPATDTQYF. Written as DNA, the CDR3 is TGTGCCACCAGCAGACCAGCGACGGATACGCAGTATTTT.

CDR3 DNA: TGTGCCAGCAGAGACGACAGGATTCGAGGGGAAAAACTGTTTTTT. It yields the protein CASRDDRIRGEKLFF. The V call is TRBV25-1, the J call TRBJ1-4, with D perhaps matching TRBD1 (6 bases). CDR3 length: 15 residues. Germline CDR1 MGHDK, CDR2 SYGVNS. V was pared by 6 bases and J by 8 bases, with 19 bases between.

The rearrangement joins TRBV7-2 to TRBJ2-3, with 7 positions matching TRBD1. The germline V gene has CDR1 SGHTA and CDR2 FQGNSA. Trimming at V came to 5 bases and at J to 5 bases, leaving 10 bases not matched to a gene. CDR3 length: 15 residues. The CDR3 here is CASSRQGPQGDTQYF. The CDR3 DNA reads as TGTGCCAGCAGCCGACAGGGCCCACAGGGAGATACGCAGTATTTT.

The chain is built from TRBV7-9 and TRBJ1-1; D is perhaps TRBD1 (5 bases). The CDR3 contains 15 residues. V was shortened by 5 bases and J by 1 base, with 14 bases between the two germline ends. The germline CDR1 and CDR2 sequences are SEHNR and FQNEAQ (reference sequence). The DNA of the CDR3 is TGTGCCAGCAGCCCCCGACAGATCCCGAACACTGAAGCTTTCTTT. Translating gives CASSPRQIPNTEAFF.

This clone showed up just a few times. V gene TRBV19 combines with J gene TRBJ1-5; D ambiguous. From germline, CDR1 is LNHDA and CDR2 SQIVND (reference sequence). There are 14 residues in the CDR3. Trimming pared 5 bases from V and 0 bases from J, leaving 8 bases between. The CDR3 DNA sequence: TGTGCCAGTAGTTATCGGGATAGCAATCAGCCCCAGCATTTT. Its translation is CASSYRDSNQPQHF.

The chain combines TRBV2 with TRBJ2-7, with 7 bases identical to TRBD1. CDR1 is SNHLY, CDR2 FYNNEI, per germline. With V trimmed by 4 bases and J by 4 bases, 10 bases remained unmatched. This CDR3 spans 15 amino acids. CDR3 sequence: CASSVRQGSTYEQYF. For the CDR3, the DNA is TGTGCCAGCAGTGTCCGACAGGGTTCTACATACGAGCAGTACTTC.

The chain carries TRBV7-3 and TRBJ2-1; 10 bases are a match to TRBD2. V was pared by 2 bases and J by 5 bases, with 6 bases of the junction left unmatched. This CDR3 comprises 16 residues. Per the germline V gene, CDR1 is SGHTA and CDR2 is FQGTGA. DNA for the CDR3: TGTGCCAGCAGCTTATTAAGCGGGAGGGTGAACAATGAGCAGTTCTTC. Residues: CASSLLSGRVNNEQFF.

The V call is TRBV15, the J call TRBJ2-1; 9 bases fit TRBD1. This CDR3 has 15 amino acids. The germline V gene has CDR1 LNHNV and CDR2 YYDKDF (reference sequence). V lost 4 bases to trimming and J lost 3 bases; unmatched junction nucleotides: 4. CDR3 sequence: CATSTGTGNYNEQFF. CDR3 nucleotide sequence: TGTGCCACCAGCACCGGGACAGGGAACTACAATGAGCAGTTCTTC.

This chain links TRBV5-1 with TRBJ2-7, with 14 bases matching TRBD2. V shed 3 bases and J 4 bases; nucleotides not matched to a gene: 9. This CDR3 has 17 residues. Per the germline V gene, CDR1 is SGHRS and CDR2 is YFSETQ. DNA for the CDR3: TGCGCCAGCAGCTCTAGGACTAGCGGGAGGACTAGTTACGAGCAGTACTTC. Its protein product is CASSSRTSGRTSYEQYF.